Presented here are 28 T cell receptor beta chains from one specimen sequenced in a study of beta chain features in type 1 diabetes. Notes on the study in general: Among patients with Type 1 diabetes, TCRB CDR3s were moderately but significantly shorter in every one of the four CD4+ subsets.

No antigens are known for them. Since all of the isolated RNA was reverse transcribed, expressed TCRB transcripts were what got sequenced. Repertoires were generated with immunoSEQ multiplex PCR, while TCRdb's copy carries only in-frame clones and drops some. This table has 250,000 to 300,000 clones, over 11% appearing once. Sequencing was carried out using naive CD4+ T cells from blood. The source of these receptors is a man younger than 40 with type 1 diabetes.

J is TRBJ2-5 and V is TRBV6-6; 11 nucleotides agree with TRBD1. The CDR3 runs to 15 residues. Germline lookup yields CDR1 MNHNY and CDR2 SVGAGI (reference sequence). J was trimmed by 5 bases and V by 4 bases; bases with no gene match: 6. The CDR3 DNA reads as TGTGCCAGCAGTTCCGGACAGGGGGCTACGGAGACCCAGTACTTC. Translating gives CASSSGQGATETQYF.

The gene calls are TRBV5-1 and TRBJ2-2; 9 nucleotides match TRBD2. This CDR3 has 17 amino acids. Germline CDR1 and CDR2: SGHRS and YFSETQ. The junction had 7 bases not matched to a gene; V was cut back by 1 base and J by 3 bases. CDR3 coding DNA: TGCGCCAGCAGCTTGTATCGAGCGGGAGGAGACACCGGGGAGCTGTTTTTT. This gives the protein CASSLYRAGGDTGELFF. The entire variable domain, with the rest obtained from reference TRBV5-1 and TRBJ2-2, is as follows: KAGVTQTPRYLIKTRGQQVTLSCSPISGHRSVSWYQQTPGQGLQFLFEYFSETQRNKGNFPGRFSGRQFSNSRSEMNVSTLELGDSALYLCASSLYRAGGDTGELFFGEGSRLTVL.

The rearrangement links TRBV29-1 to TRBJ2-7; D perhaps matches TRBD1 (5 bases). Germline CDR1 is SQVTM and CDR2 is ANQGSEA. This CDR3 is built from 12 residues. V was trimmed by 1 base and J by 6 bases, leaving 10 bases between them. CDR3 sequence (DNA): TGCAGCGTTGAAGGGCAGGGCAGCGAGCAGTACTTC. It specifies CSVEGQGSEQYF.

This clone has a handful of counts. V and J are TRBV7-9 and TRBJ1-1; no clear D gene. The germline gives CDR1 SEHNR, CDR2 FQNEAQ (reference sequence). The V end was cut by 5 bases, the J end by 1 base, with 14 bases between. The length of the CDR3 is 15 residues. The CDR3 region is CASSRGFRGNTEAFF. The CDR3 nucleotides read TGTGCCAGCAGCCGCGGATTCCGGGGGAACACTGAAGCTTTCTTT.

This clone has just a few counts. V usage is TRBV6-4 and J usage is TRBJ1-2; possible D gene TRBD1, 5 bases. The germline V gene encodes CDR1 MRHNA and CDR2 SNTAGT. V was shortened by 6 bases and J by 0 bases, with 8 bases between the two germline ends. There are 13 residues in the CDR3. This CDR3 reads CASRTEANYGYTF. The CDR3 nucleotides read TGTGCCAGCAGGACAGAAGCTAACTATGGCTACACCTTC.

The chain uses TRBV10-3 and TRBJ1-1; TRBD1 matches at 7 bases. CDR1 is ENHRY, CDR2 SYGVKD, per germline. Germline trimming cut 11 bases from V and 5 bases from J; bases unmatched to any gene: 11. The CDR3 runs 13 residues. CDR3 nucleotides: TGTGCCGCCACTGACAGGGCGGATACTGAAGCTTTCTTT. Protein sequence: CAATDRADTEAFF.

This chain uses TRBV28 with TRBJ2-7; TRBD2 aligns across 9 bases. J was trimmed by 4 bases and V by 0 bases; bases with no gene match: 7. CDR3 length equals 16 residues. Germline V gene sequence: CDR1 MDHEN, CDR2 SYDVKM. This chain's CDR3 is CASSLWGSGSRYEQYF. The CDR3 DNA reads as TGTGCCAGCAGTTTATGGGGTAGCGGGAGTCGGTACGAGCAGTACTTC.

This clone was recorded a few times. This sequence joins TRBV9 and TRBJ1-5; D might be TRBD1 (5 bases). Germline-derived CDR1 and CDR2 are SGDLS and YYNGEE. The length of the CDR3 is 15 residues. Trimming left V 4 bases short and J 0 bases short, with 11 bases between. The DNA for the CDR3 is TGTGCCAGCAGCCTCGGGGGTAATAGCAATCAGCCCCAGCATTTT. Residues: CASSLGGNSNQPQHF.

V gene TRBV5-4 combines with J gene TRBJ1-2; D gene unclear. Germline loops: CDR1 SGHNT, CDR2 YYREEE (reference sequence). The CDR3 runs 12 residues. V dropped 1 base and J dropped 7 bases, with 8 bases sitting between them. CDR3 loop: CASSLLGSGYTF. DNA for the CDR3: TGTGCCAGCAGCTTGCTGGGGAGTGGCTACACCTTC.

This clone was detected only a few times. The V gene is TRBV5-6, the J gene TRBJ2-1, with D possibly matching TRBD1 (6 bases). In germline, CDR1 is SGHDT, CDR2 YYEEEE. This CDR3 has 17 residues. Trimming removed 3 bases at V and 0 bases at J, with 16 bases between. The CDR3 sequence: CASSWGRQASSYNEQFF. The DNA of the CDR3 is TGTGCCAGCAGCTGGGGCAGACAGGCTAGCTCCTACAATGAGCAGTTCTTC. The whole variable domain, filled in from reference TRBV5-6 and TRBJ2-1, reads DAGVTQSPTHLIKTRGQQVTLRCSPKSGHDTVSWYQQALGQGPQFIFQYYEEEERQRGNFPDRFSGHQFPNYSSELNVNALLLGDSALYLCASSWGRQASSYNEQFFGPGTRLTVL.

The CDR3 nucleotides read TGTGCCAGCAGCTTCGAAGCGACTACCTACGAGCAGTACTTC. It specifies CASSFEATTYEQYF. The chain carries TRBV5-4 and TRBJ2-7; D perhaps matches TRBD2 (5 bases). V was clipped by 2 bases and J by 2 bases, with 11 bases between them. The CDR3 has 14 residues. CDR1 SGHNT and CDR2 YYREEE come from the germline V gene (reference sequence).

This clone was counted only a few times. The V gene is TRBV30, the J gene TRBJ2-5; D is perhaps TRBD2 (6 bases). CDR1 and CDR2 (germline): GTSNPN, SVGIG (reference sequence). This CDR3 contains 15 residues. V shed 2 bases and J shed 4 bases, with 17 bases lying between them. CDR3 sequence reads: CAWSSIRGRLETQYF. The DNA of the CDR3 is TGTGCCTGGAGTTCAATCCGGGGGAGATTAGAGACCCAGTACTTC.

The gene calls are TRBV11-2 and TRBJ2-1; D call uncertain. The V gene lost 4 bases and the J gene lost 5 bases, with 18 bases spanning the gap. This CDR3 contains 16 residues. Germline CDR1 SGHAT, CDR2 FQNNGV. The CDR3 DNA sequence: TGTGCCAGCAGCTCCGCTAGATTCTTCGACCACAATGAGCAGTTCTTC. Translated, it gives CASSSARFFDHNEQFF.

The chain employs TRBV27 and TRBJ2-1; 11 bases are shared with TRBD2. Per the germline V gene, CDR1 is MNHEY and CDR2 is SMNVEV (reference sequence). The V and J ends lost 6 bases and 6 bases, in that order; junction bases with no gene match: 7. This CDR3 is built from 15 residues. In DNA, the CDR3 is TGTGCCAGCAGCCTTAGCGGGAGGGCCGTCAATGAGCAGTTCTTC. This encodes CASSLSGRAVNEQFF.

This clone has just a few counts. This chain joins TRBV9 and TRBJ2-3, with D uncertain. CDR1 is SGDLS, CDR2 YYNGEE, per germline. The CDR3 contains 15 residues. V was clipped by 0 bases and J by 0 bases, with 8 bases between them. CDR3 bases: TGTGCCAGCAGCGTAGACCAGTATAGCACAGATACGCAGTATTTT. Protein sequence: CASSVDQYSTDTQYF.

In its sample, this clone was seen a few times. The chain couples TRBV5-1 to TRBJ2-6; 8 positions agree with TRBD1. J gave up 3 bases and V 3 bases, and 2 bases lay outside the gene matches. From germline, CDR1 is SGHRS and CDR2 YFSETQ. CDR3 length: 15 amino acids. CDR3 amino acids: CASSSTGDGANVLTF. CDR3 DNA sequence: TGCGCCAGCAGCTCGACAGGGGATGGGGCCAACGTCCTGACTTTC.

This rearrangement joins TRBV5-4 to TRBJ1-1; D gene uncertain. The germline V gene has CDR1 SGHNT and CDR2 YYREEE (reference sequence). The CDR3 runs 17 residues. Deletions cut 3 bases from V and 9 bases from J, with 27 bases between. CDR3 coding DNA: TGTGCCAGCAGCTCCCACGGTCCCTCGGACTCCCGAATTAAAGCTTTCTTT. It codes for CASSSHGPSDSRIKAFF.

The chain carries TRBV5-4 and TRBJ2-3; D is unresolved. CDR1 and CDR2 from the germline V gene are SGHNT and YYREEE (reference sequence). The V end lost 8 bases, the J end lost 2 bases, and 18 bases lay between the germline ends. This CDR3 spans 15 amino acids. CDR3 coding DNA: TGTGCCAGTGGGTCTGGATCGGCGGTCACAGATACGCAGTATTTT. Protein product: CASGSGSAVTDTQYF.

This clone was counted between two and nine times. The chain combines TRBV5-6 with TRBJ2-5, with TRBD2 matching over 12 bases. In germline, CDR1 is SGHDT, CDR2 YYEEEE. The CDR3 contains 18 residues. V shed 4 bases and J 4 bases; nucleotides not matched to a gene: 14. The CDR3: CASSTWTSGNLWGETQYF. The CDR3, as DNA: TGTGCCAGCAGCACCTGGACTAGCGGGAACCTATGGGGAGAGACCCAGTACTTC.

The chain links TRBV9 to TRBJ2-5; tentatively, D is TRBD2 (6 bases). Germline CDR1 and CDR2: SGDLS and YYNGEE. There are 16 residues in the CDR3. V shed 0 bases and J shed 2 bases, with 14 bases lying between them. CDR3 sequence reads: CASSVGIAEGQETQYF. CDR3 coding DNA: TGTGCCAGCAGCGTAGGGATAGCGGAGGGGCAAGAGACCCAGTACTTC.

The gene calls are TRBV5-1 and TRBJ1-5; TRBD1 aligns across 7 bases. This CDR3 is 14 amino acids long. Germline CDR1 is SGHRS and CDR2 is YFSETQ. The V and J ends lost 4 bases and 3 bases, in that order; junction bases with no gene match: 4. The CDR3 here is CASSPGQINQPQHF. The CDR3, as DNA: TGCGCCAGCAGCCCGGGACAGATCAATCAGCCCCAGCATTTT. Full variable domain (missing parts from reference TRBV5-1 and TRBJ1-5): KAGVTQTPRYLIKTRGQQVTLSCSPISGHRSVSWYQQTPGQGLQFLFEYFSETQRNKGNFPGRFSGRQFSNSRSEMNVSTLELGDSALYLCASSPGQINQPQHFGDGTRLSIL.

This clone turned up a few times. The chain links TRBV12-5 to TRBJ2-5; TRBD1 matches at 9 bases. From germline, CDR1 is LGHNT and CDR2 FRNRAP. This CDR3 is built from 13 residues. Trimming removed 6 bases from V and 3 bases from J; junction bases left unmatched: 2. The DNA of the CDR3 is TGTGCTAGTGGATGGACAGGGGAAGAGACCCAGTACTTC. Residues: CASGWTGEETQYF.

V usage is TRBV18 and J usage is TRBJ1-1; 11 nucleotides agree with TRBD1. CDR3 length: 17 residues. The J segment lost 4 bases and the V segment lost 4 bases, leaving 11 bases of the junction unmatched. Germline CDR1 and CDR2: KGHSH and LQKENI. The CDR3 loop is CASSLLGQGAGGTEAFF. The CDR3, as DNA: TGTGCCAGCTCACTCCTAGGACAGGGGGCTGGGGGCACTGAAGCTTTCTTT.

CDR3 nucleotides: TGTGCCAGCTCACCATCGGGGTCCCCTAACTATGGCTACACCTTC. Translation: CASSPSGSPNYGYTF. The V gene is TRBV18, the J gene TRBJ1-2; D gene unclear. Trimming cost V 2 bases and J 0 bases, with 10 bases left between them. This CDR3 region has 15 residues. In germline, CDR1 is KGHSH, CDR2 LQKENI. Full variable domain (remainder filled in from reference TRBV18 and TRBJ1-2): NAGVMQNPRHLVRRRGQEARLRCSPMKGHSHVYWYRQLPEEGLKFMVYLQKENIIDESGMPKERFSAEFPKEGPSILRIQQVVRGDSAAYFCASSPSGSPNYGYTFGSGTRLTVV.

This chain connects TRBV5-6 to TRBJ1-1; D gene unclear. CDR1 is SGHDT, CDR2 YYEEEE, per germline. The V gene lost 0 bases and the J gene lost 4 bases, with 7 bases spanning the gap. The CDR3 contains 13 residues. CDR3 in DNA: TGTGCCAGCAGCTTGGTGGAGGGCACTGAAGCTTTCTTT. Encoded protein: CASSLVEGTEAFF.

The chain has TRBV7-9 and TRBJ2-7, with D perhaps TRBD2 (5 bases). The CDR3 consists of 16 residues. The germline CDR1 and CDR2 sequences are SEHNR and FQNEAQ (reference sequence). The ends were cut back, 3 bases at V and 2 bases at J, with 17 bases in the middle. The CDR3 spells CASSFSGVGSAYEQYF. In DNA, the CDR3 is TGTGCCAGCAGCTTCTCGGGTGTGGGGAGCGCCTACGAGCAGTACTTC.

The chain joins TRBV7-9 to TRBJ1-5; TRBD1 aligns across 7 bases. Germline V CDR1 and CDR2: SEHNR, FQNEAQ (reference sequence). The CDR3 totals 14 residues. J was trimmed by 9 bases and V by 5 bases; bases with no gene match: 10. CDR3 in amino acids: CASSDNRGDPPQHF. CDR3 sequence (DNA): TGTGCCAGCAGCGACAACAGGGGCGATCCGCCCCAGCATTTT. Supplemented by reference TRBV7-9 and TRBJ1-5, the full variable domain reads DTGVSQNPRHKITKRGQNVTFRCDPISEHNRLYWYRQTLGQGPEFLTYFQNEAQLEKSRLLSDRFSAERPKGSFSTLEIQRTEQGDSAMYLCASSDNRGDPPQHFGDGTRLSIL.

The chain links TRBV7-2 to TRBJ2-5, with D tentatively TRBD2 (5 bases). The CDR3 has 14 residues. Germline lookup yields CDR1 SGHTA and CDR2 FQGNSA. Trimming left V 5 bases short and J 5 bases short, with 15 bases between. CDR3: CASSPRPRGETQYF. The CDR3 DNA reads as TGTGCCAGCAGCCCCAGGCCCCGGGGTGAGACCCAGTACTTC.